The T cell receptor (beta chain) described here comes from a study of blood T cell repertoires in COVID-19 (dated by TCRdb to the early 2020s). Some background on the complete study: Samples covering the acute and convalescent phases of COVID-19 were provided by collaborators in the United States, Italy and Spain. The samples were drawn from two sources: the first 160 participants of the ongoing ImmuneRACE study, and fewer than 1,500 subjects contributed by 6 global collaborators. A de-identified subject ID, COVID-19 status, age in years and sex were almost always included in the sample metadata. The repertoires were released in a freely available public database intended as a resource for research on the immune response to SARS-CoV-2. Deeply sampled blood TCRbeta repertoires from subjects exposed to, actively infected with, or recovered from COVID-19 were included in the dataset. The prospective study material was composed of cDNA or gDNA derived from T cells, B-cell-depleted T cells, or PBMCs. Where available, HLA class I and class II types were obtained from metadata supplied by the sample provider rather than from assay-based typing.

About this clone itself: The antigen it recognizes is unknown. Per-base qualities were not stored, and no clone one base away is much larger.

TCRbeta CDR3 regions were amplified from genomic DNA by means of the immunoSEQ Assay, a bias-controlled multiplex PCR. On the study's bioinformatics: The number of nucleated cells in each sample was estimated from the amplification of reference gene primers within the assay. Sequence reads were collapsed and filtered to measure the absolute abundance of every unique TCRbeta CDR3 rearrangement. For each sample, productive Simpson clonality was calculated by taking the square root of Simpson's diversity index across productive rearrangements. TCRdb mirrors the immuneACCESS table, restricted to in-frame sequences. Some clones are absent from its copies; in checked studies, under half trace to an unresolved V gene, and the reason for the others is unknown. The DNA gave D and trimming, while V, J and clone size come from that table. The sample contains hundreds of thousands of clones, about nine tenths of them found a single time. The ten top clones hold just under 7.5% of the sample.

At one collaborating source in Seattle, patients were enrolled during active infection and were followed longitudinally through the course of disease. Each collaborating institution followed its own protocols to collect whole blood in K2EDTA tubes. For TCRbeta analysis, collaborator samples were shipped as frozen whole blood, as isolated PBMCs, or as DNA extracted from either sample type. The germline ends are 13 bases apart after V is trimmed by 0 bases and J by 4 bases. The CDR3, cysteine through phenylalanine, is 15 amino acids long. Of the read, only the CDR3 DNA is kept; its 45 bases are in frame from base 1. Per the germline V gene, SGHDT is the CDR1 and YYEEEE is the CDR2. What the research found in general, with its limitations: How much clinical and demographic metadata was included differed by source and by participant, and the metadata was provided uncurated.

Sequencing was done on a sample of peripheral blood. The chain is encoded by TRBV5-6 joined to TRBJ1-2, with a tentative D gene TRBD1 over 6 matching bases. This clonotype was sampled from a woman in her sixties or seventies with COVID-19, enrolled during active disease. The encoded CDR3 is CASSLGLGGIYGYTF. The bases are TGTGCCAGCAGCTTGGGTTTAGGGGGTATCTATGGCTACACCTTC.